This TCR beta chain comes out of a study of T cells in localized non-small cell lung cancer. Overall study results and limits: Appearing in adjacent lung were a median roughly 59 of the top 100 tumor clones. Higher adjacent-lung clonality was associated with shorter survival. Of the tissues analyzed, uninvolved adjacent lung showed maximal T cell clonality, greater than tumor. Because only a single region of the tumor was sequenced, heterogeneity remains possible.

Generated by immunoSEQ multiplex PCR, the TCRdb table keeps only in-frame clones and is missing some. This sample carries about 60,000 clones, almost 90% of them seen once, and the ten largest clones take nearly 2%. In regard to this clone: Its cognate antigen is unknown.

CDR1 is MNHEY, CDR2 SMNVEV, per germline (reference sequence). CDR3 length: 16 amino acids. Trimming took 2 bases from V and 7 from J, leaving 15 bases between them. J is TRBJ1-6 and V is TRBV27; D gene unclear. Sequences were derived from peripheral blood, sampled before any cancer treatment. This TCR derives from a woman aged 35 to 69 with stage I lung adenocarcinoma. The CDR3 bases are TGTGCCAGCAGTTTACGTTCAGCGGGGTCCAATTCACCCCTCCACTTT. Amino acids: CASSLRSAGSNSPLHF.